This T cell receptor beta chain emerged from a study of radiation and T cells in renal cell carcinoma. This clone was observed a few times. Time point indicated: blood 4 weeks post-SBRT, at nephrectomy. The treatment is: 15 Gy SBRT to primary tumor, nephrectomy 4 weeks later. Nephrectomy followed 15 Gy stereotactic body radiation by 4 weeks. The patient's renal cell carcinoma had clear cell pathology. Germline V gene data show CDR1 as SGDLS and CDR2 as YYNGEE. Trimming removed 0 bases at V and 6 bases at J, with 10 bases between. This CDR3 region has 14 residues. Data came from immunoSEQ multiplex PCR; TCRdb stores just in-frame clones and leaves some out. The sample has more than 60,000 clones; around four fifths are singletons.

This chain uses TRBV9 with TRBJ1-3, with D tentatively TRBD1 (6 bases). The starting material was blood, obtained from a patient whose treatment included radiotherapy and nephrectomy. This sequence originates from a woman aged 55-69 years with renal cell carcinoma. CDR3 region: CASSVGGAQNTIYF. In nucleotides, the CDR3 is TGTGCCAGCAGCGTAGGGGGGGCTCAAAACACCATATATTTT.